This T cell receptor (beta chain) was retrieved from a study of cytomegalovirus exposure and HLA in healthy donors. Study outcomes and limitations: The authors enumerated roughly 180 TCR beta chains as linked to cytomegalovirus. Earlier results showed most TCR beta V segments being productive about 90% or about 30% of the time.

Turning to this clone: Its antigen is not identified.

There are 15 residues in the CDR3. V was clipped by 2 bases and J by 4 bases; unmatched bases: 10. Germline V gene data show CDR1 as GTSNPN and CDR2 as SVGIG (reference sequence). PCR used 60 Vbeta primers and 13 Jbeta primers. Original processing methods: Later, 80 million or so unique TCR beta chains were counted in an analysis, and 8.5 million to 13 million of them were shared. Assay: immunoSEQ multiplex PCR; the TCRdb copy retains only in-frame clones and omits some. V, J and clone size are taken as reported in that table, and D and trimming were inferred from the DNA itself. The table records about 210,000 clones, around 86% of them present only once.

Input material: PBMCs. The J gene is TRBJ1-2, the V gene TRBV30, with 7 bases matching TRBD1. The sequence came from a woman in her fifties or sixties in good health and CMV-seropositive. The DNA for the CDR3 is TGTGCCTGGAGTCAAGACAGGGCGGCGGGCTATGGCTACACCTTC. Residues: CAWSQDRAAGYGYTF.